The clone carrying this TCR beta chain came up many times. The antigen remains unidentified. The source material, RNA transcripts, was used to amplify TCR beta CDR3 regions. A set of HTBI primers served as the primers for a first-round RT-PCR of the TCR CDR3. One entry per CDR3 protein results from TCRdb running MiXCR on the multiplex PCR reads. The profile shows 350,000 to 500,000 distinct CDR3 sequences, around 15% of them singletons. This record comes from a study of T cells in Graves' hyperthyroidism and ophthalmopathy. Overall study context: Before any treatment, at initial diagnosis, peripheral blood was collected.

Germline V CDR1 and CDR2: GTSNPN, SVGIG (reference sequence). The CDR3 has 13 amino acids. V lost 0 bases to trimming and J lost 0 bases, with 6 bases between them. The patients, who ranged from 18 to 65 in age, presented with newly diagnosed hyperthyroidism lasting under 2 months. Patients with uncontrolled infections, other autoimmune diseases, pregnancy or lactation were excluded. Findings and caveats of the study: The model's output predicted ophthalmopathy at a median of around 6.9 months prior to onset.

The TCR was taken from a woman aged 18-29 years with Graves' hyperthyroidism. The V and J genes are TRBV30 and TRBJ2-7; D unclear. Sequencing input: blood. CDR3 region: CAWSVRLSYEQYF. CDR3 coding DNA: TGTGCCTGGAGTGTAAGGCTCTCCTACGAGCAGTACTTC.